The 15 T cell receptor beta chains below were found in one sample sequenced in a study of CD8 T cells in Susac syndrome. RNA amounts of roughly 0.5 to 1 ug underwent reverse transcription with random hexamers. MiXCR, run by TCRdb on the immunoSEQ multiplex PCR reads, gives a single entry per CDR3 protein. The sample yields 200,000 to 250,000 distinct CDR3 sequences, 95% seen once. The sample comprised CD4+ T cells from PBMCs. The source of these receptors is a human donor with multiple sclerosis.

The chain is built from TRBV14 and TRBJ1-1; 9 bases align to TRBD1. The germline V gene encodes CDR1 SGHDN and CDR2 FVKESK. This CDR3 has 15 amino acids. V dropped 3 bases and J dropped 0; count of bases not matched to a gene: 2. The DNA for the CDR3 is TGTGCCAGCAGCCACACAGGGGGCATGAACACTGAAGCTTTCTTT. It is translated as CASSHTGGMNTEAFF.

This chain joins TRBV27 and TRBJ2-5; tentative D call: TRBD1 (6 bases). V gave up 4 bases and J gave up 4 bases, with 10 bases separating them. The CDR3 has 13 amino acids. The germline CDR1 and CDR2 sequences are MNHEY and SMNVEV (reference sequence). CDR3 region: CASSWGPGETQYF. CDR3 coding DNA: TGTGCCAGCAGTTGGGGGCCCGGAGAGACCCAGTACTTC.

The genes are TRBV12-5 and TRBJ1-2, with D perhaps matching TRBD1 (6 bases). The CDR3 length is 19 residues. V lost 0 bases and J 1 base, leaving 21 bases between the germline ends. CDR1 and CDR2 (germline): LGHNT, FRNRAP. CDR3 bases: TGTGCTAGTGGTTTGGTAGTCGAACGATGGACAGCTGATAACTATGGCTACACCTTC. Translated, it gives CASGLVVERWTADNYGYTF. The full variable domain, with the rest looked up from reference TRBV12-5 and TRBJ1-2, is DARVTQTPRHKVTEMGQEVTMRCQPILGHNTVFWYRQTMMQGLELLAYFRNRAPLDDSGMPKDRFSAEMPDATLATLKIQPSEPRDSAVYFCASGLVVERWTADNYGYTFGSGTRLTVV.

The rearrangement links TRBV3-1 to TRBJ1-6, with D possibly matching TRBD1 (5 bases). Trimming took 4 bases from V and 9 from J, leaving 19 bases between them. Germline CDR1 is LGHDT and CDR2 is YNNKEL (reference sequence). The CDR3 is 16 amino acids. The CDR3 loop reads CASSLRSGTLRSPLHF. Written as DNA, the CDR3 is TGTGCCAGCAGCCTTCGTTCCGGGACGCTCCGTTCACCCCTCCACTTT.

This clonotype was picked up one time. The chain combines TRBV5-6 with TRBJ2-5; D is unclear. Germline-derived CDR1 and CDR2 are SGHDT and YYEEEE. Trimming took off 2 bases at V and 4 bases at J, with 9 bases between the two ends. The CDR3 is 13 amino acids. CDR3 protein: CASSFGRGETQYF. CDR3 coding DNA: TGTGCCAGCAGCTTCGGGCGAGGAGAGACCCAGTACTTC.

The chain is built from TRBV27 and TRBJ1-6; TRBD1 is a possible D gene (6 bases). The CDR3 contains 14 residues. V shed 3 bases and J shed 9 bases, with 12 bases lying between them. Germline loops: CDR1 MNHEY, CDR2 SMNVEV (reference sequence). In DNA, the CDR3 is TGTGCCAGCAGTTTGGCAGGGGCCCTTTCACCCCTCCACTTT. Its protein product is CASSLAGALSPLHF.

The chain has TRBV10-3 and TRBJ1-2; D perhaps matches TRBD1 (6 bases). Germline CDR1 ENHRY, CDR2 SYGVKD. V lost 10 bases and J 2 bases, leaving 14 bases between the germline ends. The CDR3 contains 13 residues. CDR3 loop: CAKAQGPNYGYTF. The CDR3 nucleotides are TGTGCCAAAGCACAGGGTCCAAACTATGGCTACACCTTC.

The rearrangement uses TRBV5-4 and TRBJ2-2, with 7 bases aligning to TRBD1. The CDR3 consists of 15 residues. CDR1 and CDR2 from the germline V gene are SGHNT and YYREEE (reference sequence). V shed 6 bases, J shed 0 bases, and the junction held 5 bases outside the gene matches. The CDR3 region has the DNA TGTGCCAGCACATATGGACAGGCGAACACCGGGGAGCTGTTTTTT. As protein: CASTYGQANTGELFF.

V is TRBV11-2 and J is TRBJ2-1; 12 nucleotides line up with TRBD1. The J segment lost 7 bases and the V segment lost 6 bases, leaving 7 bases of the junction unmatched. CDR1 and CDR2 from the germline V gene are SGHAT and FQNNGV. The CDR3 extends over 15 amino acids. This CDR3 reads CASRGGQGALNEQFF. Written as DNA, the CDR3 is TGTGCCAGCAGGGGGGGACAGGGGGCACTAAATGAGCAGTTCTTC.

V gene TRBV6-6 combines with J gene TRBJ2-6; 8 bases match TRBD1. Germline CDR1 reads MNHNY; CDR2 reads SVGAGI (reference sequence). V shed 6 bases, J shed 4 bases, and the junction held 5 bases outside the gene matches. This CDR3 comprises 15 residues. Written as DNA, the CDR3 is TGTGCCAGCAGGGAGGACAGGGAAGGGGCCAACGTCCTGACTTTC. Residues: CASREDREGANVLTF.

This rearrangement joins TRBV5-1 to TRBJ2-3, with D perhaps TRBD2 (6 bases). This CDR3 spans 14 amino acids. V was trimmed by 3 bases and J by 4 bases, leaving 12 bases between them. Germline V gives CDR1 SGHRS, CDR2 YFSETQ. DNA of the CDR3: TGCGCCAGCAGCTCTGGGACTGCCTCAGATACGCAGTATTTT. Its translation is CASSSGTASDTQYF. The full variable domain, with the rest looked up from reference TRBV5-1 and TRBJ2-3, is KAGVTQTPRYLIKTRGQQVTLSCSPISGHRSVSWYQQTPGQGLQFLFEYFSETQRNKGNFPGRFSGRQFSNSRSEMNVSTLELGDSALYLCASSSGTASDTQYFGPGTRLTVL.

The CDR3 coding sequence is TGCAGTGCCTACAGAGCGGCGTGGGGGGGCGCGGATGGTGGCTACACCTTC. Amino acids: CSAYRAAWGGADGGYTF. The chain links TRBV20-1 to TRBJ1-2, with D perhaps matching TRBD1 (6 bases). The CDR3 extends over 17 amino acids. Germline V gene lookup returns CDR1 DFQATT and CDR2 SNEGSKA (reference sequence). V was shortened by 6 bases and J by 7 bases, with 30 bases between the two germline ends.

CDR3 sequence (DNA): TGTGCCAGCGGCAACAGGGGTTACGAGCAGTACTTC. Amino acid sequence: CASGNRGYEQYF. The J gene is TRBJ2-7, the V gene TRBV25-1; 7 bases match TRBD1. The CDR3 has 12 amino acids. J lost 4 bases, V lost 8 bases, and 5 bases had no gene match. The V gene's germline CDR1 is MGHDK and CDR2 SYGVNS.

The chain has TRBV20-1 and TRBJ2-1; D possibly corresponds to TRBD2 (5 bases). This CDR3 is built from 13 residues. With 4 bases removed from V and 7 bases from J, the gap between germline ends came to 14 bases. The V gene's germline CDR1 is DFQATT and CDR2 SNEGSKA (reference sequence). The CDR3 reads CSATDLQRNEQFF. The CDR3 nucleotides are TGCAGTGCTACCGACCTACAGCGGAATGAGCAGTTCTTC.

The chain carries TRBV5-1 and TRBJ2-7; 7 bases map to TRBD1. The V gene's germline CDR1 is SGHRS and CDR2 YFSETQ. The CDR3 is 15 residues long. The V and J ends lost 4 bases and 0 bases, in that order; junction bases with no gene match: 7. The CDR3 DNA reads as TGCGCCAGCAGCACCCTGACAGGGCTCTCCTACGAGCAGTACTTC. Residues: CASSTLTGLSYEQYF.